Following are 5 T cell receptor beta chains from one sample sequenced in a study of blood T cell repertoires in COVID-19. Sequencing was performed with immunoSEQ multiplex PCR; in TCRdb, only in-frame clones are kept and a portion is missing. This table has 200,000 to 250,000 clones, around 90% appearing once. The sequencing sample was made of PBMCs or T cells enriched from blood (not recorded which). These receptors were collected from a woman aged 25 to 45 who had recovered from COVID-19.

This chain connects TRBV23-1 to TRBJ2-1; 9 bases line up with TRBD1. TRBV23-1 is an ORF for which the function is uncertain. The CDR3 length is 15 residues. With V trimmed by 0 bases and J by 9 bases, 6 bases remained unmatched. For the CDR3, the DNA is TGCGCCAGCAGTCAATCGGGGACAGGGTGGGTTGAGCAGTTCTTC. Amino acids: CASSQSGTGWVEQFF.

This chain links TRBV9 with TRBJ1-3, with 7 bases matching TRBD1. The CDR3 is made up of 15 amino acids. The V segment lost 4 bases and the J segment 4 bases; nucleotides outside the gene matches: 8. Germline V gene sequence: CDR1 SGDLS, CDR2 YYNGEE. CDR3 in amino acids: CASSPGRGQGNTIYF. CDR3 in DNA: TGTGCCAGCAGCCCAGGAAGGGGACAGGGAAACACCATATATTTT.

CDR3 region: CASSYMRDGATEAFF. The CDR3 DNA is TGTGCCAGCAGCTACATGCGGGACGGAGCCACTGAAGCTTTCTTT. The chain joins TRBV7-9 to TRBJ1-1; maybe TRBD1 (5 bases). The CDR3 contains 15 residues. The ends were cut back, 4 bases at V and 4 bases at J, with 16 bases in the middle. CDR1 SEHNR and CDR2 FQNEAQ come from the germline V gene (reference sequence).

This clone was detected once. This chain links TRBV7-9 with TRBJ2-3; D uncertain. The CDR3 runs to 15 residues. Germline V gene data show CDR1 as SEHNR and CDR2 as FQNEAQ (reference sequence). V lost 2 bases and J 2 bases, leaving 11 bases between the germline ends. The CDR3 DNA sequence: TGTGCCAGCAGCTTACTCAGCGCGAACACAGATACGCAGTATTTT. It encodes CASSLLSANTDTQYF.

CDR3 sequence: CASSQDLGDREEGYTF. The CDR3 DNA is TGTGCCAGCAGCCAAGATCTAGGGGACAGGGAGGAAGGCTACACCTTC. The chain employs TRBV3-1 (or the pseudogene TRBV3-2) and TRBJ1-2; 9 bases map to TRBD1. V lost 0 bases and J lost 8; bases outside the gene matches: 10. The CDR3 is made up of 16 amino acids. Germline values: CDR1 LGHDT, CDR2 YNNKEL (reference sequence).